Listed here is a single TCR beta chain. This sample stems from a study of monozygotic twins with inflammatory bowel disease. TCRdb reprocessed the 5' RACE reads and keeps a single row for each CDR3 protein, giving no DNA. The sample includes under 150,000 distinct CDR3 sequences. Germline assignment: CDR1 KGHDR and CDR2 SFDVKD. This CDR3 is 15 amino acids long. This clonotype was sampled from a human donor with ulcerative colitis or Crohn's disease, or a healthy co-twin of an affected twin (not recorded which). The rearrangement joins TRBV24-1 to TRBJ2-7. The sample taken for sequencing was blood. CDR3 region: CATSDSRTRTYEQYF.